This TCR beta chain emerged from a study of blood T cells in healthy people across ages (dated by TCRdb to the mid-2010s). Regarding the study in general: In model experiments, template switching captured roughly one uniquely barcoded TCR beta cDNA molecule for every two T cells. Donors were grouped into four age groups: young (average about 15 years), middle-aged (approximately 41), aged (around 60) and long-lived (just over 80). For two donors (one aged 18 to 29 and one aged 80 or older), the study analyzed two additional independent replicas of 1 million unique cDNA reads from the same blood draw. To track age-related changes in TCR beta repertoire diversity, the study relied on deep sequencing normalized with unique cDNA molecular identifiers. Broad study findings and their caveats: Estimates of total diversity from one million sequenced T cells were regarded as lower bounds and underestimates. Compared with the aged group, more naive CD4+ T cells, fewer expanded clones and increased TCR diversity were shown by the long-lived group, suggesting age selection. Observed TCR beta diversity correlated strongly with the percentage of naive T cells measured by flow cytometry. Observed TCR beta diversity per million T cells fell roughly linearly with age, and a significant reduction was already apparent by age around 40. Donor CMV infection status was unknown, potentially confounding age-related changes in expanded clonotypes. Bulk unsorted PBMC profiling prevented conclusive comparison of naive and antigen-experienced compartments.

Libraries were built with 5' RACE. Data came from an Illumina HiSeq 2500. A second PCR of roughly 7 to 11 cycles was run with a J-beta primer mix and a sample-barcoded 5' primer. A template-switch 5' adaptor carrying 12 random nucleotides introduced a unique molecular identifier onto each TCR beta cDNA molecule. At least 3 million CDR3-containing paired-end reads were obtained from each sample. The Mint cDNA synthesis kit, primed by a TRBC-specific oligonucleotide, was used to synthesize first-strand cDNA from all RNA. All cDNA was treated with uracil-DNA glycosylase and then went through a first 18-cycle PCR with the universal primers M1SS and BC2_uni_R. The source study handled its data this way. Normalization of each sample was performed by random selection of 1 million high-quality reads, each carrying a distinct molecular identifier. Instead of being binned into consensus sequences, reads that shared molecular identifiers were thrown out. MiTCR, run with a Q25 quality threshold and the strictest error-elimination algorithm, handled CDR3 identification, clonotype clustering and error correction. A nonparametric unseen species model using Euler transformation provided a lower-bound estimate of total TCR beta diversity. The public reads were reanalyzed by TCRdb: fastp trimming at Q25, MiXCR alignment, in-frame beta chains only. For every CDR3 protein sequence, its rows merge into one entry that carries the most common genes and DNA. It is TCRdb's table, rather than the study itself, that gives the V and J calls and clone size. The sample table records approximately 780,000 distinct CDR3 sequences; 20% to 30% of these occur just once. Together, the top ten hold 2.5% to 3.5% of the sample.

Systemically healthy Caucasian individuals from Russia, 35 to 50 in total and aged about 6 to 95 years, were included as donors. Each donor gave roughly 9.5 milliliters of peripheral blood, collected into EDTA-treated Vacutainer tubes. Ficoll-Paque density-gradient centrifugation was used to isolate PBMCs, with at least 6.5 million obtained per sample. Total RNA, at least 5 micrograms per sample, was extracted from PBMCs with Trizol reagent. The percentages of naive CD45RAhigh/CD27high T cells were determined by flow cytometry on a PBMC aliquot from every donor. This clonotype occurred a few times. Its target antigen remains unknown. Base qualities are missing; no much larger clone stands one base away. Reading the germline V gene (reference sequence) gives CDR1 LNHDA and CDR2 SQIVND. The CDR3 numbers 15 residues from cysteine through phenylalanine. CDR3 DNA is the only sequence kept; it has 45 bases, read in frame from the first base.

These same data were also listed under a study on T cells of mothers and their children. Reported in the second study: Nine systemically healthy Caucasian individuals served as donors, namely three mothers together with their six children. cDNA synthesis used all of the extracted RNA, with approximately 1.6 ug of RNA in each 15 ul reaction. In the second PCR, the M1S primer added sample barcodes and 2-4 random nucleotides. More than 9 million TCR beta CDR3 reads were obtained from each mother, and about 3 million reads were obtained from each child. Thymic selection similarly shapes TCR recombination output in related and unrelated pairs, with minor effect from inherited differences. Normalized repertoire overlap was always slightly but never significantly higher in related than unrelated mother-child pairs. With a sensitivity of about 100 clones per million clonotypes, no persistent microchimeric T cell clones were detected. The study used deep NGS to compare TCR beta repertoires of mothers and children, seeking features distinguishing related mother-child pairs from unrelated individuals. Mothers averaged around 40 +/- 4 years of age and children averaged about 12 +/- 4 years. After adapter ligation was performed with NEBNext reagents, the libraries were sequenced on an Illumina HiSeq 2000 with 100+100 nt paired-end reads. To prevent cross-contamination, the mother and child libraries were prepared a month apart and were sequenced in separate runs. Between roughly 500,000 and 2,100,000 distinct TCR beta clonotypes were identified per donor. Naive TCR beta clonotypes were estimated from low-frequency clonotypes matched to each donor's FACS-determined naive share, without sorting.

Material for sequencing was blood. The TCR comes from a boy aged 5-17 years in good health. The rearranged chain carries TRBV19 and TRBJ2-5; TRBD2 aligns with 9 central bases. The J call may be wrong; the DNA end is better matched by TRBJ2-1. The CDR3 reads CASIPSGASYNEQFF. In nucleotide form, the sequence is TGTGCCAGTATCCCTAGCGGGGCCTCCTACAATGAGCAGTTCTTC.